This T cell receptor beta chain appears in the sequencing data of a study of metastatic and nonmetastatic thyroid tumors. Background on the study: Repertoires were compared across blood and tumor or nodule tissue from malignant and benign thyroid patients. The study's findings and limits: Benign nodules reportedly had significantly lower TCR beta diversity than malignant thyroid tumors in blood and tumor.

In the study's own analysis: The study's classifier, a distant-metastasis tool for papillary thyroid cancer, was built using CDR3 differences across clinicopathological groups. MiXCR reprocessed the PCR reads for TCRdb. It is TCRdb's table, rather than the study itself, that gives the V and J calls and clone size. The profile shows about 47,000 clones, 20% to 25% of them singletons. V lost 9 bases, J lost 6 bases, and 12 bases lay in between. CDR1 is MNHNS and CDR2 is SASEGT in the germline V gene. CDR3 size: 13 residues. About this clone itself: Its target is not known.

Every patient was untreated before thyroid surgery. Sequenced: blood. The clonotype was recovered from a male donor with papillary thyroid cancer or a benign thyroid nodule (not recorded which). Some clones in this sample may be carry-over from other donors' samples. The chain combines TRBV6-1 with TRBJ1-6, with D possibly matching TRBD1 (6 bases). CDR3 sequence reads: CASTGQINSPLHF. The CDR3 bases are TGTGCCAGTACGGGACAAATTAATTCACCCCTCCACTTT.